Below are 20 T cell receptor beta chains sequenced from a single sample in a study of blood T cell repertoires in COVID-19. Only in-frame clones appear in the TCRdb table, and some are missing; sequencing was by immunoSEQ multiplex PCR. The data contain fewer than 400,000 clones, roughly 86% of them singletons. Sequenced material: PBMCs or T cells enriched from blood (not recorded which). The receptors stem from a woman younger than 30 who had recovered from COVID-19.

The rearrangement uses TRBV19 and TRBJ2-3; 16 bases fit TRBD2. The junction had 6 bases not matched to a gene; V was cut back by 4 bases and J by 2 bases. In germline, CDR1 is LNHDA, CDR2 SQIVND (reference sequence). The CDR3 is 18 residues long. The DNA for the CDR3 is TGTGCCAGTAGTAGGGGGACTAGCGGGAGGGTCTACACAGATACGCAGTATTTT. It translates to CASSRGTSGRVYTDTQYF.

J is TRBJ2-3 and V is TRBV7-3; 9 nucleotides align to TRBD2. V lost 4 bases, J lost 6 bases, and 11 bases stayed unmatched. Germline loops: CDR1 SGHTA, CDR2 FQGTGA. The CDR3 totals 16 residues. The CDR3 coding sequence is TGTGCCAGCAGCTCCCGTTCCGCGGGAGGGCCGGATACGCAGTATTTT. Amino acid sequence: CASSSRSAGGPDTQYF. The full variable domain, its missing parts supplied by reference TRBV7-3 and TRBJ2-3, is GAGVSQTPSNKVTEKGKYVELRCDPISGHTALYWYRQSLGQGPEFLIYFQGTGAADDSGLPNDRFFAVRPEGSVSTLKIQRTERGDSAVYLCASSSRSAGGPDTQYFGPGTRLTVL.

This clone was seen only once. The chain is built from TRBV4-2 and TRBJ1-5, with D possibly matching TRBD1 (5 bases). Trimming pared 1 base from V and 7 bases from J, leaving 14 bases between. Germline assignment: CDR1 LGHNA and CDR2 YNFKEQ. CDR3 length: 15 residues. The CDR3 bases are TGTGCCAGCAGCCAAGCGTGGACATCTGACCAGCCCCAGCATTTT. Its protein product is CASSQAWTSDQPQHF.

The chain joins TRBV7-9 to TRBJ2-3; weak D call: TRBD2 (6 bases). This CDR3 comprises 16 residues. V was clipped by 0 bases and J by 2 bases, with 12 bases between them. Germline CDR1 and CDR2: SEHNR and FQNEAQ (reference sequence). The CDR3 DNA reads TGTGCCAGCAGCTTAGCTGCAGCGGGCGACACAGATACGCAGTATTTT. As protein: CASSLAAAGDTDTQYF.

This rearrangement joins TRBV18 to TRBJ1-2; tentatively, D is TRBD1 (6 bases). CDR1 KGHSH and CDR2 LQKENI come from the germline V gene. Trimming cost V 4 bases and J 2 bases, with 11 bases left between them. The length of the CDR3 is 14 residues. The CDR3 DNA sequence: TGTGCCAGCTCACGCAGGGGCTTCAACTATGGCTACACCTTC. This gives the protein CASSRRGFNYGYTF.

The CDR3 coding sequence is TGTGCCAGCTCACCACCTTCGGTTGAAAAACTGTTTTTT. This translates into CASSPPSVEKLFF. The V and J genes are TRBV18 and TRBJ1-4; no clear D gene. The length of the CDR3 is 13 residues. The germline V gene encodes CDR1 KGHSH and CDR2 LQKENI. The V end was cut by 0 bases, the J end by 7 bases, with 6 bases between. The whole variable domain, remainder taken from reference TRBV18 and TRBJ1-4, is NAGVMQNPRHLVRRRGQEARLRCSPMKGHSHVYWYRQLPEEGLKFMVYLQKENIIDESGMPKERFSAEFPKEGPSILRIQQVVRGDSAAYFCASSPPSVEKLFFGSGTQLSVL.

CDR3 coding DNA: TGTGCCAGCACCTCCCCGAGACAGGGGGCGACGTACAATGAGCAGTTCTTC. It encodes CASTSPRQGATYNEQFF. The chain is built from TRBV9 and TRBJ2-1, with TRBD1 matching over 10 bases. The CDR3 length is 17 residues. Germline lookup yields CDR1 SGDLS and CDR2 YYNGEE. The V segment lost 6 bases and the J segment 4 bases; nucleotides outside the gene matches: 13.

This sequence joins TRBV16 and TRBJ1-2; a weak D match, TRBD1 (5 bases). Trimming pared 3 bases from V and 4 bases from J, leaving 15 bases between. This CDR3 spans 15 amino acids. In germline, CDR1 is KGHSY, CDR2 FQNENV. The CDR3 coding sequence is TGTGCCAGCAGCCACTCAAATAACCAGGGCTATGGCTACACCTTC. The encoded protein is CASSHSNNQGYGYTF.

The V and J genes are TRBV5-1 and TRBJ1-4; D unclear. Trimming shortened V by 0 bases and J by 8 bases, and 8 bases separated the two germline ends. CDR3 length equals 13 residues. Germline values: CDR1 SGHRS, CDR2 YFSETQ. CDR3 nucleotides: TGCGCCAGCAGCTTGGTACCGGGAGAAAAACTGTTTTTT. Translating gives CASSLVPGEKLFF. The entire variable domain, with the rest obtained from reference TRBV5-1 and TRBJ1-4, is as follows: KAGVTQTPRYLIKTRGQQVTLSCSPISGHRSVSWYQQTPGQGLQFLFEYFSETQRNKGNFPGRFSGRQFSNSRSEMNVSTLELGDSALYLCASSLVPGEKLFFGSGTQLSVL.

This clone was picked up one time. DNA of the CDR3: TGTGCCAGCAGCCCCCCGGACAGAACAAACTATGGCTACACCTTC. Its protein is CASSPPDRTNYGYTF. The V call is TRBV7-9, the J call TRBJ1-2, with D tentatively TRBD1 (6 bases). The CDR3 is 15 amino acids. Looked up from germline, CDR1 is SEHNR and CDR2 is FQNEAQ (reference sequence). V dropped 5 bases and J dropped 2 bases, with 15 bases sitting between them.

This clone came up once. V and J are TRBV4-1 and TRBJ1-6; weak D call: TRBD1 (6 bases). V gave up 1 base and J gave up 4 bases, with 17 bases separating them. The CDR3 is 18 residues long. CDR1 MGHRA and CDR2 YSYEKL come from the germline V gene. CDR3 bases: TGCGCCAGCAGCCAAGCGACTGGACAGCAACTTTATAATTCACCCCTCCACTTT. It is translated as CASSQATGQQLYNSPLHF.

The chain has TRBV11-1 and TRBJ2-4, with D possibly matching TRBD2 (5 bases). The V gene's germline CDR1 is SGHAT and CDR2 FQDESV (reference sequence). V gave up 2 bases and J gave up 2 bases, with 13 bases separating them. The CDR3 has 16 amino acids. This CDR3 reads CASSLSHSETKNIQYF. The CDR3 region has the DNA TGTGCCAGCAGCTTATCCCATAGCGAAACCAAAAACATTCAGTACTTC.

V gene TRBV10-2 combines with J gene TRBJ2-1; 9 bases are shared with TRBD2. CDR3 length: 15 residues. The V gene end was trimmed by 9 bases and the J gene end by 1 base; junction bases not matched to a gene: 7. The germline V gene has CDR1 WSHSY and CDR2 SAAADI. The CDR3 nucleotides read TGCGCCAGTAGGCTAGCGGGGATTTCCTACAATGAGCAGTTCTTC. It specifies CASRLAGISYNEQFF.

This chain uses TRBV9 with TRBJ2-7; weak D call: TRBD1 (5 bases). Per the germline V gene, CDR1 is SGDLS and CDR2 is YYNGEE. Trimming pared 4 bases from V and 8 bases from J, leaving 13 bases between. This CDR3 region has 12 residues. The DNA for the CDR3 is TGTGCCAGCAGCCCCCCAGGGTCTCAGCAGTACTTC. It specifies CASSPPGSQQYF.

V and J are TRBV27 and TRBJ1-1; D possibly corresponds to TRBD1 (5 bases). V was clipped by 0 bases and J by 4 bases, with 9 bases between them. This CDR3 region has 14 residues. Germline CDR1 reads MNHEY; CDR2 reads SMNVEV (reference sequence). The CDR3 sequence is CASSLSQVSTEAFF. Here the CDR3 DNA reads TGTGCCAGCAGTTTATCACAGGTTTCCACTGAAGCTTTCTTT.

This rearrangement joins TRBV28 to TRBJ2-1; D gene ambiguous. With 7 bases removed from V and 8 bases from J, the gap between germline ends came to 15 bases. The CDR3 extends over 13 amino acids. Germline CDR1 is MDHEN and CDR2 is SYDVKM. The CDR3 loop is CASNTTPPDEQFF. Written as DNA, the CDR3 is TGTGCCAGCAATACGACACCGCCGGATGAGCAGTTCTTC.

The chain employs TRBV9 and TRBJ1-3; perhaps TRBD1 as D (5 bases). Trimming shortened V by 0 bases and J by 5 bases, and 12 bases separated the two germline ends. This CDR3 spans 15 amino acids. Germline lookup yields CDR1 SGDLS and CDR2 YYNGEE. CDR3 nucleotide sequence: TGTGCCAGCAGCGTAGGGGGGGAAAAGCGAAACACCATATATTTT. Its translation: CASSVGGEKRNTIYF.

The chain couples TRBV5-1 to TRBJ2-5; 11 positions agree with TRBD1. In germline, CDR1 is SGHRS, CDR2 YFSETQ. J gave up 5 bases and V 3 bases, and 9 bases lay outside the gene matches. The CDR3 is 16 amino acids. DNA for the CDR3: TGCGCCAGCAGCTCTGAGGGACAGGGGGTGATGGAGACCCAGTACTTC. As protein: CASSSEGQGVMETQYF.

The chain links TRBV28 to TRBJ1-1; 8 bases map to TRBD1. Trimming cost V 7 bases and J 4 bases; bases outside gene matches: 5. This CDR3 spans 13 amino acids. Germline-derived CDR1 and CDR2 are MDHEN and SYDVKM. Here the CDR3 reads CASTGTGGTEAFF. In DNA, the CDR3 is TGTGCCAGCACCGGGACAGGAGGCACTGAAGCTTTCTTT.

This rearrangement joins TRBV28 to TRBJ2-7; maybe TRBD1 (6 bases). This CDR3 has 13 residues. The V gene lost 6 bases and the J gene lost 5 bases, with 14 bases spanning the gap. The germline CDR1 and CDR2 sequences are MDHEN and SYDVKM. In nucleotides, the CDR3 is TGTGCCAGCAGCACAGGGTCTGGCCACGAGCAGTACTTC. Amino acid sequence: CASSTGSGHEQYF.